The 14 T cell receptor beta chains below come from one sample, sequenced in a study of T cells after posttransplantation cyclophosphamide (TCRdb year 2016). The control cohort was around eleven patients given myeloablative marrow transplants with methotrexate plus a calcineurin inhibitor, sampled 1 year after transplant. The library relied on the immunoSEQ multiplex PCR assay. The table was pulled from immuneACCESS by TCRdb, which kept in-frame rearrangements only. Such tables lose some clones; where checked, under half of the loss comes from unresolved V genes, and the rest has no known cause. Here the sample has about 21,000 clones; around 91% occur a single time. The ten most abundant clones make up about 1.8% of the sample. Here the sequenced sample was PBMCs, taken roughly 390 days after allogeneic stem cell transplant with calcineurin inhibitor and methotrexate. These receptors came from a female patient between 25 and 45 years old who received an allogeneic stem cell transplant from an unrelated donor, was CMV-positive, and had acute and chronic GVHD. Following transplantation, T cells from the graft donor may be among those present.

The chain couples TRBV18 to TRBJ2-1, with 8 bases aligning to TRBD2. This CDR3 has 16 amino acids. Germline-derived CDR1 and CDR2 are KGHSH and LQKENI. V lost 6 bases, J lost 3 bases, and 10 bases stayed unmatched. CDR3 in amino acids: CASSPGAGGGYNEQFF. The CDR3 DNA reads as TGTGCCAGCTCCCCGGGGGCGGGAGGAGGCTACAATGAGCAGTTCTTC.

The chain has TRBV18 and TRBJ2-1, with 11 positions matching TRBD2. Germline CDR1 and CDR2: KGHSH and LQKENI. The CDR3 runs to 17 residues. V lost 3 bases, J lost 3 bases, and 7 bases stayed unmatched. The CDR3 spells CASSPFSGTSGYNEQFF. The CDR3 nucleotides are TGTGCCAGCTCACCTTTTTCCGGGACTAGCGGCTACAATGAGCAGTTCTTC.

This sequence joins TRBV28 and TRBJ1-2; D call uncertain. CDR1 and CDR2 from the germline V gene are MDHEN and SYDVKM. CDR3 length equals 15 residues. The V gene lost 5 bases and the J gene lost 2 bases, with 15 bases spanning the gap. The CDR3 region has the DNA TGTGCCAGCAGTCCTACCTCAATCAGGAACTATGGCTACACCTTC. It is translated as CASSPTSIRNYGYTF.

The genes are TRBV6-5 and TRBJ2-1; perhaps TRBD1 as D (6 bases). CDR1 and CDR2 (germline): MNHEY, SVGAGI. Trimming pared 7 bases from V and 8 bases from J, leaving 18 bases between. The CDR3 runs 14 residues. DNA of the CDR3: TGTGCCAGCACCCAACAGGGATCTCCGTATGAGCAGTTCTTC. Translation gives CASTQQGSPYEQFF.

The chain combines TRBV13 with TRBJ2-5, with 8 bases lining up with TRBD2. The germline gives CDR1 PRHDT, CDR2 FYEKMQ (reference sequence). CDR3 length: 13 residues. The ends lost 3 bases at V and 5 bases at J; junction bases unmatched: 2. The CDR3 here is CASSFRGGETQYF. CDR3 nucleotide sequence: TGTGCCAGCAGCTTTCGGGGGGGGGAGACCCAGTACTTC.

This clone occurred once. CDR3 DNA sequence: TGTGCCTGGGGAGGACCGGCTGAAAAACTGTTTTTT. Protein product: CAWGGPAEKLFF. This sequence joins TRBV30 and TRBJ1-4; D not certain. Germline CDR1 GTSNPN, CDR2 SVGIG (reference sequence). The length of the CDR3 is 12 residues. V lost 5 bases and J lost 7, with 11 bases in between.

J is TRBJ2-5 and V is TRBV6-5; 10 positions match TRBD2. Germline trimming cut 2 bases from V and 2 bases from J; bases unmatched to any gene: 2. Germline V lookup: CDR1 MNHEY, CDR2 SVGAGI. The CDR3 runs to 15 residues. Written as DNA, the CDR3 is TGTGCCAGCAGTTACGTAGCGGGAGGTCAAGAGACCCAGTACTTC. Its translation is CASSYVAGGQETQYF.

This clone has a handful of counts. This sequence joins TRBV27 and TRBJ1-2; TRBD1 agrees at 8 bases. Germline loops: CDR1 MNHEY, CDR2 SMNVEV (reference sequence). The CDR3 contains 15 residues. The trim removed 7 bases at V and 0 bases at J, leaving 7 bases unmatched. The DNA of the CDR3 is TGTGCCAGCAACAGACAGGGGACTTCTAACTATGGCTACACCTTC. It encodes CASNRQGTSNYGYTF.

The chain uses TRBV6-1 and TRBJ2-2, with 13 bases identical to TRBD2. The germline V gene encodes CDR1 MNHNS and CDR2 SASEGT. V dropped 6 bases and J dropped 7; count of bases not matched to a gene: 2. The CDR3 runs 14 residues. The CDR3 sequence is CASRLAGGIGELFF. The CDR3 DNA reads as TGTGCCAGCAGACTAGCGGGAGGGATCGGGGAGCTGTTTTTT.

This clone was found a few times. This chain joins TRBV5-8 and TRBJ1-5; 9 bases match TRBD1. The CDR3 runs to 14 residues. V lost 5 bases to trimming and J lost 2 bases; unmatched junction nucleotides: 2. Germline loops: CDR1 SGHTS, CDR2 YDEGEE. Written as DNA, the CDR3 is TGTGCCAGCAGTCGGGACAGGGGCAATCAGCCCCAGCATTTT. Amino acids: CASSRDRGNQPQHF.

This chain uses TRBV7-2 with TRBJ1-6; 7 bases match TRBD1. The V segment lost 6 bases and the J segment 6 bases; nucleotides outside the gene matches: 5. The CDR3 extends over 14 amino acids. The V gene's germline CDR1 is SGHTA and CDR2 FQGNSA. The CDR3 sequence is CASSLGQSNSPLHF. The CDR3 DNA is TGTGCCAGCAGTCTGGGACAGAGTAATTCACCCCTCCACTTT.

The chain employs TRBV27 and TRBJ1-3, with D unresolved. CDR3 length: 14 residues. V dropped 5 bases and J dropped 1 base, with 9 bases sitting between them. Germline CDR1 and CDR2: MNHEY and SMNVEV (reference sequence). CDR3 bases: TGTGCCAGCAGTCCGTGGCTGTCTGGAAACACCATATATTTT. Its translation is CASSPWLSGNTIYF.

V is TRBV11-2 and J is TRBJ2-5; possible D gene TRBD1, 6 bases. The CDR3 is 15 residues long. V lost 5 bases and J 0 bases, leaving 13 bases between the germline ends. Germline CDR1 and CDR2: SGHAT and FQNNGV. In DNA form, the CDR3 reads TGTGCCAGCAGCCTTTGGACAGCGTACCAAGAGACCCAGTACTTC. Its protein product is CASSLWTAYQETQYF.

The rearrangement uses TRBV6-1 and TRBJ1-3; D is unresolved. V was clipped by 1 base and J by 3 bases, with 10 bases between them. The CDR3 has 15 amino acids. Germline CDR1 MNHNS, CDR2 SASEGT. This CDR3 is CASSEEKTSGNTIYF. CDR3 DNA: TGTGCCAGCAGTGAAGAAAAAACGAGTGGAAACACCATATATTTT.